The entry below describes one T cell receptor (beta chain). The antigen is unknown. With 5 bases clipped from V and 4 bases from J, the junction kept 7 bases outside the gene matches. The length of the CDR3 is 16 residues. Germline V gene sequence: CDR1 SEHNR, CDR2 FQNEAQ (reference sequence). These data belong to a study of T-cell memory formation after mild COVID-19. Findings and caveats of the study: Largely, contracting CD4+ clones fell within CM and EM, and contracting CD8+ clones within EMRA. Detection of some responders pre-infection suggested pre-existing cross-reactive memory T cells participated.

Constant-segment primers were used for 5'RACE, and the resulting TCR alpha and TCR beta cDNA libraries carried sample barcodes and UMIs. TCRdb called the 5' RACE reads again in MiXCR, with one record for every CDR3 protein. The sample holds fewer than 700,000 distinct CDR3 sequences, more than 15% seen once. The rearrangement uses TRBV7-9 and TRBJ2-1; 11 positions match TRBD1. The TCR comes from an adult woman who had mild COVID-19 (a few samples of this study predate the infection). Cell type and time point are not known. Sequencing was performed on PBMCs or a T cell subset sorted from them (not recorded which). CDR3 in amino acids: CASSPRGQGGYNEQFF. For the CDR3, the DNA is TGTGCCAGCAGCCCGAGGGGACAGGGGGGTTACAATGAGCAGTTCTTC.